This entry concerns a single TCR beta chain. This sample's time point: after dendritic cell vaccination, including at tumor progression/relapse. The sample comes from a study of glioma-infiltrating T cells after dendritic cell vaccination. V gave up 4 bases and J gave up 2 bases; unmatched junction bases: 7. Germline CDR1 and CDR2: SGDLS and YYNGEE. The CDR3 has 15 residues. Data came from immunoSEQ multiplex PCR; TCRdb stores just in-frame clones and leaves some out. The sample shows about 50,000 clones, 89% of them seen only once. The genes are TRBV9 and TRBJ2-7, with TRBD2 identical over 9 bases. The sequence was obtained from a human donor with glioblastoma. Sequenced here: blood, sampled after dendritic cell vaccination. This chain's CDR3 is CASSPGASGAYEQYF. CDR3 sequence (DNA): TGTGCCAGCAGCCCAGGGGCTAGCGGGGCCTACGAGCAGTACTTC.